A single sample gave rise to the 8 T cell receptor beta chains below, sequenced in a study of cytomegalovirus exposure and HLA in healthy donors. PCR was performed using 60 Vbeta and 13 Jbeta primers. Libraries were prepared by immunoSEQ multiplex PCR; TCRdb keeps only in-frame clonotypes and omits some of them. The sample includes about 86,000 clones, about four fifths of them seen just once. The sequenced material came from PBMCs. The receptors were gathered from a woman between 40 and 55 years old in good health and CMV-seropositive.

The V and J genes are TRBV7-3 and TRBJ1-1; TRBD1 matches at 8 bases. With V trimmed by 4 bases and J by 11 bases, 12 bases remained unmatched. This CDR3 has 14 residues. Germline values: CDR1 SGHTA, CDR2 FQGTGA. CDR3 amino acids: CASSWGPGGRGAFF. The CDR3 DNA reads TGTGCCAGCAGCTGGGGCCCAGGGGGCCGAGGGGCTTTCTTT.

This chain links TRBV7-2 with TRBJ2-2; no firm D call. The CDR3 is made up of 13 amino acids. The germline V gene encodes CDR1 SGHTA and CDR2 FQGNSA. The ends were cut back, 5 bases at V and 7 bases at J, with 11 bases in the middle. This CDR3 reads CASSIRRDGELFF. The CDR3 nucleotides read TGTGCCAGCAGCATAAGGAGAGACGGGGAGCTGTTTTTT. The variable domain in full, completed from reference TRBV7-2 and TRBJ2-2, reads GAGVSQSPSNKVTEKGKDVELRCDPISGHTALYWYRQSLGQGLEFLIYFQGNSAPDKSGLPSDRFSAERTGGSVSTLTIQRTQQEDSAVYLCASSIRRDGELFFGEGSRLTVL.

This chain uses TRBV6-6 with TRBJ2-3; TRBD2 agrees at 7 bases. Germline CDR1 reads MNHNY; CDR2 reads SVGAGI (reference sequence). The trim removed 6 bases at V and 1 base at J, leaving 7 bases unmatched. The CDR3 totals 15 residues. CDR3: CASSQTGGGTDTQYF. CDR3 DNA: TGTGCCAGCAGCCAAACGGGGGGAGGCACAGATACGCAGTATTTT.

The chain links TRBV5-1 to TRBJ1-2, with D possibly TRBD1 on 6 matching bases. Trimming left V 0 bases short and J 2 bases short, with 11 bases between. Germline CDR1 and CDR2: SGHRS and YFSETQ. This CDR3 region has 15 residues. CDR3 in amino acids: CASSLGTAINYGYTF. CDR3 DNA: TGCGCCAGCAGCTTGGGGACAGCGATAAACTATGGCTACACCTTC.

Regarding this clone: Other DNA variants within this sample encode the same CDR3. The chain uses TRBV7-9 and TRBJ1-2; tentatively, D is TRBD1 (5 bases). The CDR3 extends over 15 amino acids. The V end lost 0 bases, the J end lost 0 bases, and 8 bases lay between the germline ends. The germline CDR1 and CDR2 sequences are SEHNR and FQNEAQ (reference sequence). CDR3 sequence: CASSLARQTNYGYTF. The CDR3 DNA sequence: TGTGCCAGCAGCTTAGCGCGACAGACTAACTATGGCTACACCTTC.

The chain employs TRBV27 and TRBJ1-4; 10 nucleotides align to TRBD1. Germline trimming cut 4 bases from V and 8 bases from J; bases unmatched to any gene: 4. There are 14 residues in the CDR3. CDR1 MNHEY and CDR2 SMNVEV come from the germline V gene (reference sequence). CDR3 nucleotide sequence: TGTGCCAGCAGTTCCGGGACAGGGGACGAAAAACTGTTTTTT. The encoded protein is CASSSGTGDEKLFF. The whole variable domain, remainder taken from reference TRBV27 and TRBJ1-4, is EAQVTQNPRYLITVTGKKLTVTCSQNMNHEYMSWYRQDPGLGLRQIYYSMNVEVTDKGDVPEGYKVSRKEKRNFPLILESPSPNQTSLYFCASSSGTGDEKLFFGSGTQLSVL.

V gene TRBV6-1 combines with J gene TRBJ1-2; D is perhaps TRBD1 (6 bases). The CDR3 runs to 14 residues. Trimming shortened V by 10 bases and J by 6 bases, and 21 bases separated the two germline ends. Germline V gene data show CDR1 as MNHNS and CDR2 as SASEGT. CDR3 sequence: CAIEEPLGADGYTF. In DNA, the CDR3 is TGTGCCATCGAAGAACCATTGGGGGCGGATGGCTACACCTTC.

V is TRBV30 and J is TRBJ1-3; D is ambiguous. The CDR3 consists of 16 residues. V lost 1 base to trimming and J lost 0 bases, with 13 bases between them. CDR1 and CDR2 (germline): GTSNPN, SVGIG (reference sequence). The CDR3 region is CAWSGAGSFSGNTIYF. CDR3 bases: TGTGCCTGGAGTGGGGCAGGCTCCTTCTCTGGAAACACCATATATTTT. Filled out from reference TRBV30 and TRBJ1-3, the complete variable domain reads SQTIHQWPATLVQPVGSPLSLECTVEGTSNPNLYWYRQAAGRGLQLLFYSVGIGQISSEVPQNLSASRPQDRQFILSSKKLLLSDSGFYLCAWSGAGSFSGNTIYFGEGSWLTVV.